The rows below give T cell receptor beta chains drawn from one sample of a study of T cells in Graves' hyperthyroidism and ophthalmopathy. TCRdb passed the multiplex PCR reads through MiXCR, listing each CDR3 protein once. The table lists approximately 600,000 distinct CDR3 sequences, about 17% of them singletons. The sequenced sample was blood. The receptors here all came from a woman in her 30s with Graves' hyperthyroidism. CDR3s include the opening cysteine and the closing phenylalanine or tryptophan. Fields, in order: J gene, D gene, CDR3 length, clone size, V gene, CDR3 DNA, CDR3 protein. The D gene is left open where the match is weak. Rows give clone size only sometimes, using once, few, many, or a class for an expanded clone.

j_call: TRBJ1-1
d_call: NA
cdr3_length: 14
clone_size: many
v_call: TRBV18
cdr3_nt: TGTGCCAGCTCACCGATGGGGCGGAACACTGAAGCTTTCTTT
cdr3_aa: CASSPMGRNTEAFF

j_call: TRBJ2-7
d_call: NA
cdr3_length: 13
clone_size: NA
v_call: TRBV3-1
cdr3_nt: TGTGCCAGCAGCCAGATTATCTCCTACGAGCAGTACTTC
cdr3_aa: CASSQIISYEQYF

j_call: TRBJ1-5
d_call: NA
cdr3_length: 14
clone_size: many
v_call: TRBV12-3/TRBV12-4
cdr3_nt: TGTGCCAGCAGTCCGCAGGCGGGGAGTGGGCCCCAGCATTTT
cdr3_aa: CASSPQAGSGPQHF

j_call: TRBJ2-7
d_call: NA
cdr3_length: 11
clone_size: many
v_call: TRBV6-1
cdr3_nt: TGTGCCAGCAGTGAAGTTGACGAGCAGTACTTC
cdr3_aa: CASSEVDEQYF

j_call: TRBJ1-4
d_call: NA
cdr3_length: 13
clone_size: many
v_call: TRBV27
cdr3_nt: TGTGCCAGCAGTTTATTTGCTAATGAAAAACTGTTTTTT
cdr3_aa: CASSLFANEKLFF

j_call: TRBJ2-3
d_call: NA
cdr3_length: 14
clone_size: few
v_call: TRBV9
cdr3_nt: TGTGCCAGCAGCGTAGGGTGGCGGGGAGATACGCAGTATTTT
cdr3_aa: CASSVGWRGDTQYF

j_call: TRBJ2-7
d_call: NA
cdr3_length: 14
clone_size: many
v_call: TRBV10-3
cdr3_nt: TGTGCCATCAGTGAGTCGGGGCGGGCATACGAGCAGTACTTC
cdr3_aa: CAISESGRAYEQYF

j_call: TRBJ2-2
d_call: TRBD1
cdr3_length: 14
clone_size: few
v_call: TRBV7-9
cdr3_nt: TGTGCCAGCAGTGACAGGGGGCACACCGGGGAGCTGTTTTTT
cdr3_aa: CASSDRGHTGELFF

j_call: TRBJ2-3
d_call: TRBD2
cdr3_length: 15
clone_size: many
v_call: TRBV5-5
cdr3_nt: TGTGCCAGCAGCTTAAAGGCGGGAGTTCCAGATACGCAGTATTTT
cdr3_aa: CASSLKAGVPDTQYF

j_call: TRBJ2-7
d_call: NA
cdr3_length: 14
clone_size: NA
v_call: TRBV10-1
cdr3_nt: TGCGCCAGCAGTGAGTCGGTGTCGGGGAACGAGCAGTACTTC
cdr3_aa: CASSESVSGNEQYF

j_call: TRBJ2-1
d_call: NA
cdr3_length: 14
clone_size: NA
v_call: TRBV7-9
cdr3_nt: TGTGCCAGCAGCCAACATTCACGTAACAATGAGCAGTTCTTC
cdr3_aa: CASSQHSRNNEQFF

j_call: TRBJ2-7
d_call: NA
cdr3_length: 15
clone_size: many
v_call: TRBV6-1
cdr3_nt: TGTGCCAGCAGTGAAGCGAAGGCTCTGAGGGACGAGCAGTACTTC
cdr3_aa: CASSEAKALRDEQYF

j_call: TRBJ2-7
d_call: TRBD2
cdr3_length: 15
clone_size: many
v_call: TRBV20-1
cdr3_nt: TGCAGTGCTAGAGCCGCTAGCGGAACCTCCTACGAGCAGTACTTC
cdr3_aa: CSARAASGTSYEQYF

j_call: TRBJ1-5
d_call: NA
cdr3_length: 17
clone_size: few
v_call: TRBV28
cdr3_nt: TGTGCCAGCAGTACAAACAGGGTAGGGTTTAGCAATCAGCCCCAGCATTTT
cdr3_aa: CASSTNRVGFSNQPQHF